The present entry profiles one T cell receptor beta chain with its context. Its target is not known. This sample is part of a study of response to subunit inactivated influenza vaccine. Study findings and constraints: T cells newly recruited by each seasonal influenza vaccination are few, the authors suggested.

TCRdb passed the RT-PCR reads through MiXCR, listing each CDR3 protein once. The table records around 470,000 distinct CDR3 sequences, 6% to 9% of them present only once. This specimen was PBMCs from blood, taken less than 30 months after vaccination. The clonotype comes from a man between 50 and 75 years old who received an inactivated influenza vaccine.

The CDR3 bases are TGTGCCAGCAGTGAAACTGGACGAGGACGACAAGAGACCCAGTACTTC. Its translation: CASSETGRGRQETQYF. The chain recombines TRBV25-1 with TRBJ2-5, with D unclear. V lost 2 bases and J lost 2, with 15 bases in between. CDR3 length: 16 residues. Per the germline V gene, CDR1 is MGHDK and CDR2 is SYGVNS.